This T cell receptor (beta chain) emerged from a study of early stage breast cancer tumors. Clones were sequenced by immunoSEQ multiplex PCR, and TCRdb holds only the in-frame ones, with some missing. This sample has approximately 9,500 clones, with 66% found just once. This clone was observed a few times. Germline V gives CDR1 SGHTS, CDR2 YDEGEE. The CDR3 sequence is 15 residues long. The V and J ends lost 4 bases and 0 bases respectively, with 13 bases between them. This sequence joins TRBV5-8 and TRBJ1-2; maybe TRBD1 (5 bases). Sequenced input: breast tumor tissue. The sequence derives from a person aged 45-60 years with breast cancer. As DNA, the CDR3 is TGTGCCAGCAGCCGTGATGGGGGAGCTAACTATGGCTACACCTTC. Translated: CASSRDGGANYGYTF. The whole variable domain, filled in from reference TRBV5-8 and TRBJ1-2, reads EAGVTQSPTHLIKTRGQQATLRCSPISGHTSVYWYQQALGLGLQFLLWYDEGEERNRGNFPPRFSGRQFPNYSSELNVNALELEDSALYLCASSRDGGANYGYTFGSGTRLTVV.